Listed below are T cell receptor beta chains from one sample, sequenced in a study of regulatory T cells in long-lasting Graves disease. TCRdb fed the multiplex PCR reads into MiXCR, producing one record per CDR3 protein. The repertoire holds over 450,000 distinct CDR3 sequences, 9.5% to 15% seen once, with around 9.3% in the top ten. A further study also used this sample, focusing on T cells in Graves' hyperthyroidism and ophthalmopathy.

The material sequenced was peripheral blood mononuclear cells (PBMCs), taken at new diagnosis, from a patient treated with antithyroid drugs. Every receptor here comes from a woman aged 30 to 39 with Graves disease. Each CDR3 is given with its conserved first and last residue. Fields, in order: clone size, V gene, D gene, J gene, CDR3 length, CDR3 protein, CDR3 DNA. The D gene is left open where the match is weak. Clone size is stated in some rows and not others, as once, few, many or a class when expanded.

clone size: many
V gene: TRBV20-1
D gene: TRBD2
J gene: TRBJ2-5
CDR3 length: 15
CDR3 protein: CSVMGLLAEQETQYF
CDR3 DNA: TGCAGTGTCATGGGACTGCTAGCGGAGCAAGAGACCCAGTACTTC

clone size: -
V gene: TRBV12-3/TRBV12-4
D gene: -
J gene: TRBJ1-4
CDR3 length: 15
CDR3 protein: CANSFDSAPNEKLFF
CDR3 DNA: TGTGCCAACAGCTTCGACAGCGCCCCTAATGAAAAACTGTTTTTT

clone size: many
V gene: TRBV29-1
D gene: TRBD1
J gene: TRBJ1-1
CDR3 length: 14
CDR3 protein: CSARTGGYVTEAFF
CDR3 DNA: TGCAGCGCCCGGACAGGGGGCTATGTCACTGAAGCTTTCTTT

clone size: many
V gene: TRBV18
D gene: -
J gene: TRBJ1-2
CDR3 length: 12
CDR3 protein: CASSPQSSGYTF
CDR3 DNA: TGTGCCAGCTCACCACAGTCTTCTGGCTACACCTTC

clone size: many
V gene: TRBV29-1
D gene: TRBD2
J gene: TRBJ2-1
CDR3 length: 16
CDR3 protein: CSVTSGRVLAYNEQFF
CDR3 DNA: TGCAGCGTTACTAGCGGGAGGGTCCTAGCGTACAATGAGCAGTTCTTC

clone size: -
V gene: TRBV27
D gene: TRBD1
J gene: TRBJ2-5
CDR3 length: 14
CDR3 protein: CASSLIGTGALQYF
CDR3 DNA: TGTGCCAGCAGTTTAATCGGGACAGGGGCCCTCCAGTACTTC

clone size: few
V gene: TRBV6-1
D gene: -
J gene: TRBJ1-1
CDR3 length: 14
CDR3 protein: CASTLYPQVTEAFF
CDR3 DNA: TGTGCCAGCACGCTATACCCCCAAGTCACTGAAGCTTTCTTT

clone size: -
V gene: TRBV6-2/TRBV6-3
D gene: -
J gene: TRBJ2-5
CDR3 length: 14
CDR3 protein: CASRRTGRRETQYF
CDR3 DNA: TGTGCCAGCAGAAGAACAGGGCGGAGGGAGACCCAGTACTTC

clone size: many
V gene: TRBV12-3/TRBV12-4
D gene: TRBD2
J gene: TRBJ2-5
CDR3 length: 16
CDR3 protein: CASTWGVGLYQETQYF
CDR3 DNA: TGTGCCAGCACCTGGGGGGTGGGACTATACCAAGAGACCCAGTACTTC

clone size: many
V gene: TRBV28
D gene: -
J gene: TRBJ1-4
CDR3 length: 14
CDR3 protein: CASLPWNTNEKLFF
CDR3 DNA: TGTGCCAGCCTTCCGTGGAACACTAATGAAAAACTGTTTTTT

clone size: many
V gene: TRBV2
D gene: TRBD2
J gene: TRBJ2-1
CDR3 length: 13
CDR3 protein: CASGLAVYNEQFF
CDR3 DNA: TGTGCCAGCGGACTAGCGGTCTACAATGAGCAGTTCTTC

clone size: few
V gene: TRBV4-1
D gene: TRBD1
J gene: TRBJ2-4
CDR3 length: 17
CDR3 protein: CASSQYQTGMTKNIQYF
CDR3 DNA: TGCGCCAGCAGCCAATACCAGACAGGGATGACCAAAAACATTCAGTACTTC

clone size: -
V gene: TRBV29-1
D gene: TRBD1
J gene: TRBJ2-7
CDR3 length: 14
CDR3 protein: CSVRDRTYSYEQYF
CDR3 DNA: TGCAGCGTGCGGGACAGGACCTACTCCTACGAGCAGTACTTC

clone size: -
V gene: TRBV2
D gene: -
J gene: TRBJ1-5
CDR3 length: 14
CDR3 protein: CAGSERRGNQPQHF
CDR3 DNA: TGTGCCGGCAGTGAACGTCGGGGGAATCAGCCCCAGCATTTT

clone size: -
V gene: TRBV20-1
D gene: TRBD2
J gene: TRBJ2-3
CDR3 length: 14
CDR3 protein: CSAREREGTDTQYF
CDR3 DNA: TGCAGTGCTAGAGAGCGGGAGGGGACAGATACGCAGTATTTT

clone size: -
V gene: TRBV3-1
D gene: -
J gene: TRBJ1-1
CDR3 length: 16
CDR3 protein: CASSQDLAERITEAFF
CDR3 DNA: TGTGCCAGCAGCCAAGATTTAGCGGAACGGATCACTGAAGCTTTCTTT

clone size: few
V gene: TRBV5-1
D gene: -
J gene: TRBJ1-2
CDR3 length: 14
CDR3 protein: CTSSLEGKDYGYTF
CDR3 DNA: TGCACCAGCAGCTTGGAGGGGAAGGACTATGGCTACACCTTC

clone size: -
V gene: TRBV12-5
D gene: TRBD1
J gene: TRBJ2-5
CDR3 length: 14
CDR3 protein: CASGSQGAWETQYF
CDR3 DNA: TGTGCTAGTGGTTCCCAGGGGGCTTGGGAGACCCAGTACTTC

clone size: many
V gene: TRBV2
D gene: -
J gene: TRBJ2-3
CDR3 length: 12
CDR3 protein: CASSELVDTQYF
CDR3 DNA: TGTGCCAGCAGTGAGTTGGTCGATACGCAGTATTTT

clone size: many
V gene: TRBV5-5
D gene: TRBD2
J gene: TRBJ2-1
CDR3 length: 16
CDR3 protein: CASSLAPSTSGGEQFF
CDR3 DNA: TGTGCCAGCAGCTTGGCCCCATCGACTAGCGGAGGGGAGCAGTTCTTC

clone size: -
V gene: TRBV20-1
D gene: -
J gene: TRBJ1-1
CDR3 length: 14
CDR3 protein: CSARYGGRNTEAFF
CDR3 DNA: TGCAGTGCTAGATATGGGGGGCGGAACACTGAAGCTTTCTTT

clone size: -
V gene: TRBV7-2
D gene: TRBD1
J gene: TRBJ2-1
CDR3 length: 15
CDR3 protein: CASRLQGSAYNEQFF
CDR3 DNA: TGTGCCAGCCGACTACAGGGGAGTGCCTACAATGAGCAGTTCTTC

clone size: many
V gene: TRBV2
D gene: -
J gene: TRBJ2-3
CDR3 length: 14
CDR3 protein: CASSSGGLTDTQYF
CDR3 DNA: TGTGCCAGCAGTTCAGGGGGACTCACAGATACGCAGTATTTT

clone size: many
V gene: TRBV7-8
D gene: -
J gene: TRBJ1-1
CDR3 length: 14
CDR3 protein: CASSLEWVNTEAFF
CDR3 DNA: TGTGCCAGCAGCTTAGAATGGGTGAACACTGAAGCTTTCTTT

clone size: many
V gene: TRBV2
D gene: -
J gene: TRBJ1-4
CDR3 length: 13
CDR3 protein: CASKPTRGEKLFF
CDR3 DNA: TGTGCCAGCAAACCGACCAGGGGTGAAAAACTGTTTTTT

clone size: many
V gene: TRBV10-3
D gene: -
J gene: TRBJ2-2
CDR3 length: 15
CDR3 protein: CAISDHRPNTGELFF
CDR3 DNA: TGTGCCATCAGTGATCACCGACCGAACACCGGGGAGCTGTTTTTT

clone size: few
V gene: TRBV20-1
D gene: -
J gene: TRBJ2-3
CDR3 length: 13
CDR3 protein: CSGGQGRTDTQYF
CDR3 DNA: TGCAGTGGGGGGCAGGGCCGCACAGATACGCAGTATTTT

clone size: many
V gene: TRBV2
D gene: -
J gene: TRBJ2-1
CDR3 length: 15
CDR3 protein: CASSAAGPEVGEQFF
CDR3 DNA: TGTGCCAGCAGCGCTGCGGGGCCCGAGGTAGGTGAGCAGTTCTTC

clone size: -
V gene: TRBV27
D gene: TRBD2
J gene: TRBJ2-1
CDR3 length: 17
CDR3 protein: CASSLSSGGTSGTKQFF
CDR3 DNA: TGTGCCAGCAGTTTATCGAGCGGGGGGACTAGCGGGACCAAGCAGTTCTTC

clone size: many
V gene: TRBV19
D gene: -
J gene: TRBJ1-4
CDR3 length: 16
CDR3 protein: CASSAYEFRANEKLFF
CDR3 DNA: TGTGCCAGTAGTGCATACGAATTCCGAGCTAATGAAAAACTGTTTTTT

clone size: many
V gene: TRBV28
D gene: -
J gene: TRBJ2-4
CDR3 length: 15
CDR3 protein: CASSPRLGGKNIQYF
CDR3 DNA: TGTGCCAGCAGTCCACGTCTGGGTGGCAAAAACATTCAGTACTTC

clone size: -
V gene: TRBV7-8
D gene: -
J gene: TRBJ1-3
CDR3 length: 15
CDR3 protein: CASSSDSFRGNTIYF
CDR3 DNA: TGTGCCAGCAGTTCTGACAGCTTTCGGGGAAACACCATATATTTT

clone size: few
V gene: TRBV18
D gene: TRBD2
J gene: TRBJ2-1
CDR3 length: 16
CDR3 protein: CASSPSTSGIYNEQFF
CDR3 DNA: TGTGCCAGCTCACCGTCGACTAGCGGGATTTACAATGAGCAGTTCTTC

clone size: -
V gene: TRBV20-1
D gene: TRBD1
J gene: TRBJ1-6
CDR3 length: 15
CDR3 protein: CSARRTGGNDSPLHF
CDR3 DNA: TGCAGTGCGCGGAGGACAGGGGGGAATGATTCACCCCTCCACTTT

clone size: few
V gene: TRBV9
D gene: -
J gene: TRBJ2-2
CDR3 length: 14
CDR3 protein: CASSVIGGAGELFF
CDR3 DNA: TGTGCCAGCAGCGTTATTGGAGGAGCCGGGGAGCTGTTTTTT

clone size: many
V gene: TRBV5-6
D gene: TRBD2
J gene: TRBJ2-7
CDR3 length: 14
CDR3 protein: CASSQTSGTDEQYF
CDR3 DNA: TGTGCCAGCAGTCAGACTAGCGGGACCGACGAGCAGTACTTC

clone size: many
V gene: TRBV6-2/TRBV6-3
D gene: -
J gene: TRBJ2-7
CDR3 length: 14
CDR3 protein: CASRMVDRSYEQYF
CDR3 DNA: TGTGCCAGCAGAATGGTAGACAGATCCTACGAGCAGTACTTC

clone size: few
V gene: TRBV5-6
D gene: TRBD1
J gene: TRBJ1-5
CDR3 length: 17
CDR3 protein: CASSLGVGGISNQPQHF
CDR3 DNA: TGTGCCAGCAGCTTGGGTGTAGGGGGCATAAGCAATCAGCCCCAGCATTTT

clone size: few
V gene: TRBV6-1
D gene: -
J gene: TRBJ1-3
CDR3 length: 13
CDR3 protein: CASSPRVAGTIYF
CDR3 DNA: TGTGCCAGCAGTCCCAGGGTGGCGGGCACCATATATTTT

clone size: -
V gene: TRBV5-4
D gene: -
J gene: TRBJ2-5
CDR3 length: 17
CDR3 protein: CASSSAEEPIYKETQYF
CDR3 DNA: TGTGCCAGCAGCTCCGCGGAGGAGCCAATCTACAAAGAGACCCAGTACTTC

clone size: many
V gene: TRBV7-3
D gene: TRBD2
J gene: TRBJ2-7
CDR3 length: 15
CDR3 protein: CASSVTSGSSYEQYF
CDR3 DNA: TGTGCCAGCAGCGTGACTAGCGGGAGCTCCTACGAGCAGTACTTC

clone size: many
V gene: TRBV9
D gene: TRBD1
J gene: TRBJ2-1
CDR3 length: 14
CDR3 protein: CASSRDRIYNEQFF
CDR3 DNA: TGTGCCAGCAGCAGGGACAGAATATACAATGAGCAGTTCTTC

clone size: -
V gene: TRBV5-4
D gene: -
J gene: TRBJ1-1
CDR3 length: 15
CDR3 protein: CASSPGGGVNTEAFF
CDR3 DNA: TGTGCCAGCAGCCCAGGCGGGGGCGTGAACACTGAAGCTTTCTTT

clone size: many
V gene: TRBV11-2
D gene: -
J gene: TRBJ1-3
CDR3 length: 16
CDR3 protein: CASSLGTGDSGNTIYF
CDR3 DNA: TGTGCCAGCAGCTTAGGGACCGGAGACTCTGGAAACACCATATATTTT

clone size: many
V gene: TRBV2
D gene: TRBD2
J gene: TRBJ2-3
CDR3 length: 14
CDR3 protein: CASKTSGSADTQYF
CDR3 DNA: TGTGCCAGCAAGACTAGCGGGAGCGCAGATACGCAGTATTTT

clone size: many
V gene: TRBV28
D gene: TRBD2
J gene: TRBJ2-1
CDR3 length: 18
CDR3 protein: CASSFDSGRADRVNEQFF
CDR3 DNA: TGTGCCAGCAGTTTTGATAGCGGGAGGGCCGATAGGGTCAATGAGCAGTTCTTC

clone size: many
V gene: TRBV27
D gene: -
J gene: TRBJ2-7
CDR3 length: 12
CDR3 protein: CASRDGSYEQYF
CDR3 DNA: TGTGCCAGCAGGGACGGCTCCTACGAGCAGTACTTC

clone size: -
V gene: TRBV4-3
D gene: -
J gene: TRBJ1-1
CDR3 length: 16
CDR3 protein: CASSHRVSLGNTEAFF
CDR3 DNA: TGCGCCAGCAGCCATCGGGTCTCTCTCGGGAACACTGAAGCTTTCTTT

clone size: many
V gene: TRBV6-1
D gene: -
J gene: TRBJ1-4
CDR3 length: 15
CDR3 protein: CASSRGDTTNEKLFF
CDR3 DNA: TGTGCCAGCAGCCGAGGAGACACAACTAATGAAAAACTGTTTTTT

clone size: -
V gene: TRBV7-6
D gene: TRBD2
J gene: TRBJ2-1
CDR3 length: 16
CDR3 protein: CASSLESGLAGEEQFF
CDR3 DNA: TGTGCCAGCAGCTTAGAGTCTGGACTAGCGGGAGAGGAGCAGTTCTTC

clone size: many
V gene: TRBV20-1
D gene: -
J gene: TRBJ2-7
CDR3 length: 12
CDR3 protein: CSAISITYEQYF
CDR3 DNA: TGCAGTGCTATTAGTATTACCTACGAGCAGTACTTC

clone size: many
V gene: TRBV12-3/TRBV12-4
D gene: -
J gene: TRBJ1-4
CDR3 length: 14
CDR3 protein: CASSFGSLGEKLFF
CDR3 DNA: TGTGCCAGCAGTTTCGGCAGCCTTGGGGAAAAACTGTTTTTT

clone size: many
V gene: TRBV6-2/TRBV6-3
D gene: -
J gene: TRBJ1-6
CDR3 length: 15
CDR3 protein: CASREYVGDRSPLHF
CDR3 DNA: TGTGCCAGCAGAGAATATGTGGGGGACCGGTCACCCCTCCACTTT